There are a few counts of the clone carrying this T cell receptor (beta chain). Its target is not known. These data are taken from a study of T cells after yellow fever vaccination. The germline V gene has CDR1 LNHNV and CDR2 YYDKDF (reference sequence). Trimming took off 7 bases at V and 1 base at J, with 16 bases between the two ends. The CDR3 covers 15 residues. The study's findings and limits: The bulk population could contribute abundant contaminating clonotypes to FACS-sorted repertoires. Post-booster repertoires again held most primary-vaccination clones (roughly 96% CD4, 75% to 90% CD8).

Synthesis of TCR cDNA relied on 5'RACE template switching, which attached a universal primer site and UMIs. TCRdb fed the 5' RACE reads into MiXCR, producing one record per CDR3 protein. The table shows about 230,000 distinct CDR3 sequences, with roughly 6.2% occurring only once. The input for sequencing was CD4+ T cells sorted from PBMCs, taken on the day of the yellow fever booster vaccination. The rearrangement joins TRBV15 to TRBJ1-1; D may be TRBD1 (5 bases). The TCR sequence derives from a man under 40 who received the YFV17D yellow fever vaccine. CDR3 region: CATIPAGHSNTEAFF. The CDR3 DNA is TGTGCCACCATCCCGGCGGGGCACTCGAACACTGAAGCTTTCTTT.